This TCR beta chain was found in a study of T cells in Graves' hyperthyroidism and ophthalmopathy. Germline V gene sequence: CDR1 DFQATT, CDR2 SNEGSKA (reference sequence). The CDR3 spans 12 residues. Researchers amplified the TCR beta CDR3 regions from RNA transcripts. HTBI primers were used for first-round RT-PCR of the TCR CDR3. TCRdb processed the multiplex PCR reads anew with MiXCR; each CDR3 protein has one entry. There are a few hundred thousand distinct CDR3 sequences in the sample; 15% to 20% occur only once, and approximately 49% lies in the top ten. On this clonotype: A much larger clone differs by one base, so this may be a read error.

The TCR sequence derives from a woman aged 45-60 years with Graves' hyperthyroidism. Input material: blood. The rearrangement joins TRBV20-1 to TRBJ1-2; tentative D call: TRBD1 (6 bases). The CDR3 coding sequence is TGCAGCTGGCACAGGGACGATTATGGCTACGCCTTC. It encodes CSWHRDDYGYAF.